The 23 T cell receptor beta chains below all came from one sample that was sequenced in a study of patients and donors after allogeneic stem cell transplantation. TCRdb redid the calling of the RT-PCR reads with MiXCR, one entry per CDR3 protein. The sample shows about 150,000 distinct CDR3 sequences, approximately 37% of them seen only once. Sequences were obtained from blood, either unsorted or a sorted T cell fraction (not recorded which). The receptors shown here come from a human donor who was either an allogeneic HSCT recipient or a stem cell or donor lymphocyte infusion donor (not recorded which). It is not recorded whose cells these are; they may come from a transplant donor.

DNA of the CDR3: TGTGCCAGCAGCTCCGGAGGAGGGGCCTGGTATGGCTACACCTTC. Amino acids: CASSSGGGAWYGYTF. This chain connects TRBV9 to TRBJ1-2; D perhaps matches TRBD1 (5 bases). Deletions cut 4 bases from V and 5 bases from J, with 18 bases between. CDR3 size: 15 residues. CDR1 and CDR2 from the germline V gene are SGDLS and YYNGEE.

This clonotype was observed a handful of times. This chain joins TRBV9 and TRBJ1-5; D might be TRBD1 (6 bases). The V end was cut by 4 bases, the J end by 0 bases, with 14 bases between. The V gene's germline CDR1 is SGDLS and CDR2 YYNGEE. The CDR3 is made up of 16 amino acids. The CDR3 reads CASSLMGGYSNQPQHF. The CDR3 DNA reads TGTGCCAGCAGCTTAATGGGGGGCTATAGCAATCAGCCCCAGCATTTT.

With regard to this clonotype: Germline and junction disagree at one end, which may indicate a read error. V and J are TRBV5-1 and TRBJ2-7; D remains unclear. From germline, CDR1 is SGHRS and CDR2 YFSETQ. The CDR3 is 12 residues long. CDR3 sequence (DNA): TGCGCCAGCAGCTTGGCCTCCCACGAGCAGTACTTC. Its protein is CASSLASHEQYF.

This chain joins TRBV12-3 or TRBV12-4 and TRBJ1-2; TRBD1 might be the D (5 bases). The CDR3 length is 17 residues. V dropped 0 bases and J dropped 8 bases, with 22 bases sitting between them. CDR3 region: CASSLALVSGGEEGYTF. DNA for the CDR3: TGTGCCAGCAGTTTAGCGCTCGTCTCGGGGGGAGAGGAAGGCTACACCTTC.

This sequence joins TRBV20-1 and TRBJ2-1, with 9 bases lining up with TRBD2. This CDR3 region has 16 residues. The germline CDR1 and CDR2 sequences are DFQATT and SNEGSKA (reference sequence). Losses at the gene ends were 0 bases for V and 8 bases for J; bases not matched to a gene: 11. CDR3 bases: TGCAGTGCTAGAGATCTAGGGCTAGCGGGGTTTCATGAGCAGTTCTTC. Its protein is CSARDLGLAGFHEQFF.

This clonotype was found a few times. The chain combines TRBV10-3 with TRBJ2-2, with unresolved D. The CDR3 is made up of 18 amino acids. V lost 0 bases, J lost 0 bases, and 14 bases lay in between. Germline V CDR1 and CDR2: ENHRY, SYGVKD. As DNA, the CDR3 is TGTGCCATCAGTGAGTCAGGAGCGTTGGCTGCGAACACCGGGGAGCTGTTTTTT. This gives the protein CAISESGALAANTGELFF.

This clonotype has only a few counts. The chain recombines TRBV10-3 with TRBJ1-2, with D possibly matching TRBD1 (5 bases). V was shortened by 5 bases and J by 4 bases, with 14 bases between the two germline ends. CDR3 length: 14 residues. CDR1 and CDR2 (germline): ENHRY, SYGVKD. The CDR3 DNA is TGTGCCATCAGTACAGGTGAACCTCTCTATGGCTACACCTTC. Amino acid sequence: CAISTGEPLYGYTF.

Only a few counts were recorded for this clonotype. The CDR3 region is CASSLGTAGANVLTF. Here the CDR3 DNA reads TGTGCCAGCAGCTTGGGGACAGCAGGGGCCAACGTCCTGACTTTC. The rearrangement joins TRBV5-5 to TRBJ2-6, with D tentatively TRBD1 (6 bases). CDR1 is SGHKS, CDR2 YYEKEE, per germline (reference sequence). Trimming stripped 0 bases from V and 4 bases from J, with 8 bases between. The CDR3 has 15 amino acids.

The gene calls are TRBV15 and TRBJ1-1; D call uncertain. Deletions cut 8 bases from V and 1 base from J, with 8 bases between. CDR3 length: 12 residues. Germline-derived CDR1 and CDR2 are LNHNV and YYDKDF (reference sequence). For the CDR3, the DNA is TGTGCCACCTTAGACGAGAACACTGAAGCTTTCTTT. It yields the protein CATLDENTEAFF. The variable domain in full, completed from reference TRBV15 and TRBJ1-1, reads DAMVIQNPRYQVTQFGKPVTLSCSQTLNHNVMYWYQQKSSQAPKLLFHYYDKDFNNEADTPDNFQSRRPNTSFCFLDIRSPGLGDTAMYLCATLDENTEAFFGQGTRLTVV.

The chain couples TRBV20-1 to TRBJ1-6; possibly TRBD1 for D (6 bases). CDR1 and CDR2 from the germline V gene are DFQATT and SNEGSKA (reference sequence). The CDR3 is 14 amino acids. The germline V and J ends were trimmed by 3 bases and 8 bases, with 14 bases remaining between them. CDR3 coding DNA: TGCAGTGCTAGCCTGGTGCAGGGGCATTCACCCCTCCACTTT. Its translation is CSASLVQGHSPLHF.

J is TRBJ1-1 and V is TRBV20-1, with 8 bases fitting TRBD1. V lost 6 bases to trimming and J lost 6 bases; unmatched junction nucleotides: 15. Germline assignment: CDR1 DFQATT and CDR2 SNEGSKA (reference sequence). The CDR3 totals 15 residues. This CDR3 reads CSALSQGALRAEAFF. Here the CDR3 DNA reads TGCAGTGCACTATCTCAGGGGGCTCTACGGGCTGAAGCTTTCTTT.

The CDR3 DNA follows: TGTGCCAGCAGTTCAGACAGGGCCTGGCCCCAGCATTTT. It translates to CASSSDRAWPQHF. The J gene is TRBJ1-5, the V gene TRBV12-3 or TRBV12-4; 7 nucleotides line up with TRBD1. V shed 4 bases, J shed 9 bases, and the junction held 6 bases outside the gene matches. The CDR3 has 13 amino acids.

This clonotype was seen only a few times. The chain combines TRBV12-3 or TRBV12-4 with TRBJ1-2; D unclear. This CDR3 has 13 amino acids. The germline V and J ends were trimmed by 6 bases and 9 bases, with 17 bases remaining between them. The CDR3 sequence: CASSLGQAISYTF. In DNA, the CDR3 is TGTGCCAGCAGCCTCGGGCAGGCTATTAGCTACACCTTC.

This clonotype has just one count. The genes are TRBV29-1 and TRBJ2-4; TRBD1 aligns across 8 bases. CDR1 is SQVTM and CDR2 is ANQGSEA in the germline V gene. The CDR3 runs to 13 residues. The V segment lost 4 bases and the J segment 8 bases; nucleotides outside the gene matches: 7. Written as DNA, the CDR3 is TGCAGCGTTGTACAGGGGGGATGGGACATTCAGTACTTC. Amino acid sequence: CSVVQGGWDIQYF.

The chain couples TRBV7-2 to TRBJ2-3; D not resolved. Germline V lookup: CDR1 SGHTA, CDR2 FQGNSA. V lost 1 base and J 4 bases, leaving 12 bases between the germline ends. The CDR3 runs 15 residues. In nucleotides, the CDR3 is TGTGCCAGCAGCTTAGGTAGCCTCTATGCAGATACGCAGTATTTT. It yields the protein CASSLGSLYADTQYF.

This clonotype was observed a single time. This chain joins TRBV5-1 and TRBJ1-6, with a possible D match to TRBD1 (5 bases). Germline V gives CDR1 SGHRS, CDR2 YFSETQ. CDR3 length: 18 amino acids. V lost 6 bases and J lost 3, with 22 bases in between. CDR3 residues: CASNRFWGVPLYNSPLHF. The DNA for the CDR3 is TGCGCCAGCAACCGTTTTTGGGGCGTCCCACTCTATAATTCACCCCTCCACTTT.

This clonotype was observed a handful of times. The CDR3 protein is CASSAPGGGNQPQHF. CDR3 DNA: TGCGCCAGCAGCGCCCCGGGGGGAGGCAATCAGCCCCAGCATTTT. The chain has TRBV5-1 and TRBJ1-5, with a tentative D call TRBD1 (5 bases). Germline V lookup: CDR1 SGHRS, CDR2 YFSETQ. The V gene lost 4 bases and the J gene lost 2 bases, with 13 bases spanning the gap. The CDR3 is 15 residues long.

This chain connects TRBV6-6 to TRBJ1-2; unclear D gene. V dropped 0 bases and J dropped 8 bases, with 19 bases sitting between them. The germline V gene has CDR1 MNHNY and CDR2 SVGAGI (reference sequence). CDR3 length: 16 amino acids. The chain's CDR3 is CASSYSTPQLTGGYTF. The DNA for the CDR3 is TGTGCCAGCAGTTACTCGACGCCCCAGCTGACGGGGGGCTACACCTTC.

The chain has TRBV5-1 and TRBJ1-1; D might be TRBD1 (6 bases). Germline CDR1 reads SGHRS; CDR2 reads YFSETQ. The CDR3 consists of 15 residues. V lost 3 bases to trimming and J lost 0 bases, with 12 bases between them. CDR3 sequence: CASSSRGGLNTEAFF. CDR3 sequence (DNA): TGCGCCAGCAGCTCTCGGGGGGGCCTGAACACTGAAGCTTTCTTT.

The chain employs TRBV29-1 and TRBJ1-4, with 9 bases fitting TRBD1. The trim removed 3 bases at V and 6 bases at J, leaving 8 bases unmatched. This CDR3 is built from 15 residues. Per the germline V gene, CDR1 is SQVTM and CDR2 is ANQGSEA. This CDR3 reads CSVDNRGLLYEKLFF. The CDR3 DNA follows: TGCAGCGTTGACAACAGGGGGCTGTTGTATGAAAAACTGTTTTTT.

The V gene is TRBV24-1, the J gene TRBJ2-1, with unresolved D. This CDR3 is built from 15 residues. From germline, CDR1 is KGHDR and CDR2 SFDVKD. V shed 0 bases and J shed 4 bases, with 9 bases lying between them. In DNA, the CDR3 is TGTGCCACCAGTGATTTGGCCGGTGGTTACAATGAGCAGTTCTTC. It yields the protein CATSDLAGGYNEQFF.

Only a few counts were recorded for this clonotype. The chain uses TRBV20-1 and TRBJ1-1, with no clear D. Germline values: CDR1 DFQATT, CDR2 SNEGSKA (reference sequence). Deletions cut 4 bases from V and 4 bases from J, with 7 bases between. The CDR3 runs 11 residues. Here the CDR3 DNA reads TGCAGTGCTAAGGTAGCCACTGAAGCTTTCTTT. It specifies CSAKVATEAFF.

This clonotype was counted at least ten times. This sequence joins TRBV10-3 and TRBJ1-4; D unresolved. Trimming removed 0 bases from V and 3 bases from J, with 8 bases in between. The CDR3 sequence is 15 residues long. Germline CDR1 reads ENHRY; CDR2 reads SYGVKD. The CDR3 loop is CAISESTGANEKLFF. CDR3 coding DNA: TGTGCCATCAGTGAGTCGACTGGAGCTAATGAAAAACTGTTTTTT.